These T cell receptor beta chains were read from a single sample in a study of breast tumors, draining lymph nodes, adjacent tissues. TCRdb recomputed calls from the multiplex PCR reads with MiXCR, one row per CDR3 protein. The table lists roughly 130,000 distinct CDR3 sequences, 15% to 20% of them singletons. Material for sequencing was axillary lymph node tissue. These receptor sequences come from a female donor with breast cancer. Some clones in this sample may be carry-over from other donors' samples. Both conserved end residues are part of each CDR3. The order of the fields is J gene, D gene, V gene, clone size, CDR3 protein, CDR3 DNA. D genes are given only for firm matches. Not every row has a clone size; where given, it reads once, few, many or a size class.

TRBJ2-2	TRBD1	TRBV27	few	CASSPRQGLRFGELFF	TGTGCCAGCAGTCCTCGACAGGGGTTGCGGTTCGGGGAGCTGTTTTTT
TRBJ1-1	-	TRBV6-5	few	CASRIRSKDTEAFF	TGTGCCAGCAGGATTAGGTCAAAGGACACTGAAGCTTTCTTT
TRBJ1-4	-	TRBV28	once	CASSPMTAFATNEKLFF	TGTGCCAGCAGTCCCATGACAGCCTTTGCAACTAATGAAAAACTGTTTTTT
TRBJ2-2	TRBD2	TRBV11-2	many	CASSLAWGGSDTGELFF	TGTGCCAGCAGCTTAGCATGGGGGGGATCGGACACCGGGGAGCTGTTTTTT
TRBJ1-3	-	TRBV18	once	CASSPEPASGNTIYF	TGTGCCAGCTCACCAGAACCGGCCTCTGGAAACACCATATATTTT
TRBJ2-2	TRBD2	TRBV4-1	many	CASSQVVGGTGELFF	TGCGCCAGCAGCCAAGTCGTGGGAGGGACCGGGGAGCTGTTTTTT
TRBJ1-4	TRBD1	TRBV19	many	CASSSWTGSDEKLFF	TGTGCCAGTAGTTCCTGGACAGGGTCGGACGAAAAACTGTTTTTT
TRBJ2-7	-	TRBV5-6	many	CASSLGQGSYEQYF	TGTGCCAGCAGCTTAGGCCAGGGGTCCTACGAGCAGTACTTC
TRBJ2-3	-	TRBV4-1	many	CASSQGQASADTQYF	TGCGCCAGCAGCCAAGGACAGGCCTCAGCAGATACGCAGTATTTT
TRBJ2-1	-	TRBV18	many	CASSPGTLNEQFF	TGTGCCAGCTCACCAGGGACCCTCAATGAGCAGTTCTTC
TRBJ2-3	-	TRBV24-1	many	CATSDFQGSTDTQYF	TGTGCCACCAGTGATTTCCAGGGGAGCACAGATACGCAGTATTTT
TRBJ2-7	TRBD2	TRBV9	many	CASSRLPLAEFYEQYF	TGTGCCAGCAGCCGACTCCCTCTAGCGGAGTTCTACGAGCAGTACTTC
TRBJ1-3	-	TRBV10-3	many	CAISDRGESGNTIYF	TGTGCCATCAGTGATAGAGGGGAGTCTGGAAACACCATATATTTT
TRBJ2-5	TRBD2	TRBV9	many	CASSRTVAGGVQETQYF	TGTGCCAGCAGTCGGACCGTAGCGGGGGGGGTCCAAGAGACCCAGTACTTC
TRBJ1-2	-	TRBV7-9	many	CASSPGHAPYGYTF	TGTGCCAGCAGCCCCGGACACGCCCCGTATGGCTACACCTTC
TRBJ2-3	-	TRBV5-4	-	CASSLVGGATDTQYF	TGTGCCAGCAGCTTGGTTGGGGGTGCCACAGATACGCAGTATTTT
TRBJ2-1	-	TRBV11-3	many	CASSLGGVEQFF	TGTGCCAGCAGCTTAGGGGGAGTTGAGCAGTTCTTC
TRBJ1-5	-	TRBV15	many	CATSTAGRQNQPQHF	TGTGCCACCAGCACGGCGGGACGGCAGAATCAGCCCCAGCATTTT
TRBJ2-1	TRBD2	TRBV3-1	few	CASSQEGGGVYNEQFF	TGTGCCAGCAGCCAAGAAGGCGGGGGAGTATACAATGAGCAGTTCTTC
TRBJ2-2	TRBD2	TRBV20-1	many	CSVPSGANTGELFF	TGCAGTGTCCCTAGCGGGGCGAACACCGGGGAGCTGTTTTTT
TRBJ1-6	-	TRBV20-1	many	CSARREQGSRSPLHF	TGCAGTGCTAGGCGGGAACAGGGCTCCCGTTCACCCCTCCACTTT
TRBJ2-2	TRBD2	TRBV3-1	few	CASSQDSRTSVAGELFF	TGTGCCAGCAGCCAAGATTCGAGGACTAGCGTTGCCGGGGAGCTGTTTTTT
TRBJ1-4	TRBD1	TRBV5-1	many	CASSSGQGGEKLFF	TGCGCCAGCAGCTCTGGACAGGGGGGGGAAAAACTGTTTTTT
TRBJ1-5	TRBD1	TRBV4-2	-	CASSRVGQGGQPQHF	TGTGCCAGCAGCCGGGTCGGACAGGGGGGACAGCCCCAGCATTTT
TRBJ1-6	-	TRBV4-1	many	CASSQGEGFNSPLHF	TGCGCCAGCAGCCAAGGCGAGGGATTTAATTCACCCCTCCACTTT
TRBJ2-7	TRBD2	TRBV6-1	once	CASRGTSGGRGEQYF	TGTGCCAGCAGGGGGACTAGCGGGGGCAGGGGCGAGCAGTACTTC
TRBJ2-7	TRBD2	TRBV13	many	CASSFLTSGRAYEQYF	TGTGCCAGCAGCTTTTTGACTAGCGGGAGGGCCTACGAGCAGTACTTC
TRBJ2-1	TRBD2	TRBV7-8	many	CASSLGLAGALNEQFF	TGTGCCAGCAGCTTAGGGTTAGCGGGAGCCCTTAATGAGCAGTTCTTC
TRBJ2-5	-	TRBV2	many	CASSFAGTGDQETQYF	TGTGCCAGCAGTTTTGCCGGGACGGGGGATCAAGAGACCCAGTACTTC
TRBJ2-2	-	TRBV4-1	few	CASRLGAGELFF	TGCGCCAGCAGACTAGGGGCCGGGGAGCTGTTTTTT
TRBJ2-7	-	TRBV20-1	many	CSARDDYEQYF	TGCAGTGCTCGGGACGACTACGAGCAGTACTTC
TRBJ2-7	TRBD1	TRBV6-6	many	CASSYHGTGGPYEQYF	TGTGCCAGCAGTTACCATGGCACAGGGGGCCCCTACGAGCAGTACTTC
TRBJ1-1	-	TRBV20-1	few	CSASPNSYTEAFF	TGCAGTGCTAGTCCAAATAGTTACACTGAAGCTTTCTTT
TRBJ2-2	TRBD1	TRBV5-5	many	CASSGQVPGELFF	TGTGCCAGCAGCGGACAGGTCCCCGGGGAGCTGTTTTTT
TRBJ1-2	-	TRBV7-9	many	CASSLAEGDYGYTF	TGTGCCAGCAGCTTAGCTGAGGGGGACTATGGCTACACCTTC
TRBJ2-5	-	TRBV18	-	CASSPTYQETQYF	TGTGCCAGCTCACCTACCTACCAAGAGACCCAGTACTTC
TRBJ1-2	-	TRBV6-1	-	CASNPGPGYGYTF	TGTGCCAGCAATCCAGGGCCGGGGTATGGCTACACCTTC
TRBJ2-3	-	TRBV5-6	-	CASSLSRGFPGADTQYF	TGTGCCAGCAGCTTGAGTAGGGGCTTTCCTGGTGCAGATACGCAGTATTTT
TRBJ1-3	-	TRBV19	many	CASRLGFGNTIYF	TGTGCCAGTAGATTGGGGTTCGGAAACACCATATATTTT
TRBJ2-1	TRBD2	TRBV19	many	CASSLSGLAGAYNEQFF	TGTGCCAGTAGCCTTTCGGGACTAGCGGGGGCCTACAATGAGCAGTTCTTC
TRBJ1-2	-	TRBV4-1	many	CASSQDRSGFNYGYTF	TGCGCCAGCAGCCAAGATAGGTCAGGCTTTAACTATGGCTACACCTTC
TRBJ2-3	-	TRBV18	many	CASTAADTQYF	TGTGCCAGCACAGCAGCAGATACGCAGTATTTT
TRBJ1-4	-	TRBV27	-	CASRRWGGGETEKLFF	TGTGCCAGCAGGAGATGGGGGGGAGGGGAAACGGAAAAACTGTTTTTT
TRBJ2-7	TRBD2	TRBV5-5	many	CASSLTGTSGSGYEQYF	TGTGCCAGCAGCTTAACCGGGACTAGCGGGAGCGGCTACGAGCAGTACTTC
TRBJ2-1	-	TRBV6-1	many	CASSAKGLNEQFF	TGTGCCAGCAGTGCTAAAGGGTTGAATGAGCAGTTCTTC
TRBJ2-3	-	TRBV4-1	many	CASSQVFGQRTDTQYF	TGCGCCAGCAGCCAAGTATTTGGCCAACGCACAGATACGCAGTATTTT
TRBJ2-1	-	TRBV19	many	CASSNGPGDEQFF	TGTGCCAGTAGTAATGGCCCGGGCGATGAGCAGTTCTTC
TRBJ1-3	-	TRBV14	few	CASSQQLSGNTIYF	TGTGCCAGCAGCCAACAGCTTTCTGGAAACACCATATATTTT
TRBJ2-7	TRBD1	TRBV20-1	many	CSAGRGQGEYEQYF	TGCAGTGCTGGACGCGGACAGGGCGAGTACGAGCAGTACTTC
TRBJ2-1	TRBD1	TRBV5-8	once	CASSLWTGSEQFF	TGTGCCAGCAGCTTATGGACAGGGAGTGAGCAGTTCTTC
TRBJ2-1	-	TRBV24-1	many	CATSETGRNYNEQFF	TGTGCCACCAGTGAAACCGGACGTAACTACAATGAGCAGTTCTTC
TRBJ1-2	-	TRBV28	-	CASSSLGRAGGYTF	TGTGCCAGCAGTTCCTTGGGGAGGGCGGGGGGCTACACCTTC
TRBJ2-7	TRBD1	TRBV12-3/TRBV12-4	-	CACSRSGSGGREQYF	TGTGCCTGCAGCCGATCAGGGTCAGGGGGCCGCGAGCAGTACTTC
TRBJ2-3	-	TRBV7-2	-	CAGSLGGLTLDTQYF	TGTGCCGGCAGCTTGGGGGGACTGACGTTGGATACGCAGTATTTT
TRBJ2-5	TRBD2	TRBV5-4	many	CASSSSGLAGLETQYF	TGTGCCAGCAGCTCCTCGGGACTAGCGGGATTAGAGACCCAGTACTTC